One sample yielded the 2 T cell receptor beta chains listed below, sequenced in a study of cytomegalovirus exposure and HLA in healthy donors. Primers included in the PCR were 60 Vbeta and 13 Jbeta primers. Produced via immunoSEQ multiplex PCR; TCRdb's table is partial and in-frame only. Its table lists 100,000 to 150,000 clones. The sample consisted of PBMCs. These receptors all stem from a woman aged 40 to 50 in good health and CMV-seropositive.

The DNA of the CDR3 is TGTGCCAGCAGCTTAGTCCGCTCTGGGGCCAACGTCCTGACTTTC. This sequence encodes CASSLVRSGANVLTF. J is TRBJ2-6 and V is TRBV7-2; no clear D. V lost 1 base, J lost 0 bases, and 4 bases lay in between. The germline gives CDR1 SGHTA, CDR2 FQGNSA. The CDR3 is 15 amino acids.

The rearrangement uses TRBV19 and TRBJ1-2; D uncertain. This CDR3 contains 12 residues. Germline V gene lookup returns CDR1 LNHDA and CDR2 SQIVND (reference sequence). Trimming removed 1 base at V and 8 bases at J, with 8 bases between. The CDR3 spells CASSIAGWGYTF. Here the CDR3 DNA reads TGTGCCAGTAGTATAGCAGGATGGGGCTACACCTTC.